These 31 T cell receptor beta chains were all obtained from the same sample, sequenced in a study of response to subunit inactivated influenza vaccine. MiXCR was run by TCRdb on the RT-PCR reads, yielding one entry per CDR3 protein. The sample comprises approximately 480,000 distinct CDR3 sequences, about a tenth of which are singletons, and roughly 12% rests with the top ten. Sequenced material: PBMCs from blood, taken 40 to 50 days after vaccination. The source of these receptors is a man aged 50-60 years who received an inactivated influenza vaccine.

The chain links TRBV20-1 to TRBJ1-4; 8 bases fit TRBD1. The CDR3 extends over 17 amino acids. Germline V gene data show CDR1 as DFQATT and CDR2 as SNEGSKA (reference sequence). Trimming cost V 5 bases and J 2 bases; bases outside gene matches: 13. The CDR3 DNA is TGCAGTGCTCCGAAGAGGACAGGGATTAGCACTAATGAAAAACTGTTTTTT. It is translated as CSAPKRTGISTNEKLFF.

The chain links TRBV6-2 or TRBV6-3 to TRBJ2-3; 7 bases are a match to TRBD2. The J segment lost 7 bases and the V segment lost 6 bases, leaving 19 bases of the junction unmatched. Germline loops: CDR1 MNHEY, CDR2 SVGEGT. The CDR3 spans 17 residues. The CDR3 DNA reads TGTGCCAGCAGCCGACCTCCGGGGACTACCAGTTTGAATACGCAGTATTTT. Translating gives CASSRPPGTTSLNTQYF.

This clonotype was seen only a few times. The chain joins TRBV3-1 to TRBJ2-3; 12 bases are a match to TRBD2. This CDR3 comprises 16 residues. Germline CDR1 LGHDT, CDR2 YNNKEL (reference sequence). V shed 4 bases and J 5 bases; nucleotides not matched to a gene: 7. Here the CDR3 DNA reads TGTGCCAGCAGCCCTCTAGCGGGAGGGCCGGGAGATACGCAGTATTTT. Translating gives CASSPLAGGPGDTQYF.

This clonotype was counted a few times. The rearrangement uses TRBV29-1 and TRBJ2-5, with D possibly TRBD1 on 5 matching bases. Germline V gives CDR1 SQVTM, CDR2 ANQGSEA. V dropped 3 bases and J dropped 1 base, with 12 bases sitting between them. The CDR3 length is 14 residues. CDR3 residues: CSVDGLDTQETQYF. CDR3 in DNA: TGCAGCGTTGATGGCCTGGACACCCAAGAGACCCAGTACTTC.

The chain combines TRBV20-1 with TRBJ1-3; D not certain. This CDR3 has 17 amino acids. Germline V gives CDR1 DFQATT, CDR2 SNEGSKA (reference sequence). The V and J ends lost 1 base and 4 bases respectively, with 20 bases between them. CDR3 region: CSARVISAGMRGNTIYF. The DNA of the CDR3 is TGCAGTGCTAGAGTAATTTCGGCGGGCATGAGGGGAAACACCATATATTTT.

The rearrangement links TRBV7-8 to TRBJ2-2, with D maybe TRBD1 (5 bases). CDR3 length equals 14 residues. V lost 0 bases, J lost 14 bases, and 16 bases lay in between. Germline V lookup: CDR1 SGHVS, CDR2 FQNEAQ. The CDR3, as DNA: TGTGCCAGCAGCTTAGCCAGACAGCCTCCGTACCTGTTTTTT. This gives the protein CASSLARQPPYLFF.

This clonotype was observed at least ten times. The chain employs TRBV5-1 and TRBJ2-1; D ambiguous. Germline values: CDR1 SGHRS, CDR2 YFSETQ. This CDR3 has 13 residues. V was pared by 5 bases and J by 5 bases, with 11 bases between. The CDR3 coding sequence is TGCGCCAGCAGACGACCGACGGACAATGAGCAGTTCTTC. Translation gives CASRRPTDNEQFF.

This clonotype was detected a few times. The chain uses TRBV7-2 and TRBJ2-7; a possible D gene is TRBD2 (6 bases). Germline assignment: CDR1 SGHTA and CDR2 FQGNSA. The V and J ends lost 4 bases and 6 bases respectively, with 13 bases between them. CDR3 size: 13 residues. The CDR3 sequence is CASSSTPLAEQYF. As DNA, the CDR3 is TGTGCCAGCAGCTCGACCCCACTAGCCGAGCAGTACTTC.

This clonotype was seen a handful of times. The chain recombines TRBV14 with TRBJ2-7, with 14 positions matching TRBD2. V shed 2 bases, J shed 6 bases, and the junction held 6 bases outside the gene matches. The CDR3 has 16 amino acids. Germline V lookup: CDR1 SGHDN, CDR2 FVKESK. The CDR3 coding sequence is TGTGCCAGCAGCCAAATCGGACTAGCGGGAGGCGTCGAGCAGTACTTC. Protein: CASSQIGLAGGVEQYF.

There are a few counts of this clonotype. The chain joins TRBV9 to TRBJ1-2; D is ambiguous. Trimming removed 0 bases at V and 7 bases at J, with 16 bases between. The CDR3 has 15 residues. The V gene's germline CDR1 is SGDLS and CDR2 YYNGEE. CDR3 sequence (DNA): TGTGCCAGCAGCGTAGCCGCCAGGTCTGATTCTGGCTACACCTTC. Its translation is CASSVAARSDSGYTF.

This clonotype was seen repeatedly, ten times or more. The rearrangement links TRBV10-3 to TRBJ2-5, with a possible D match to TRBD1 (7 bases). There are 13 residues in the CDR3. Per germline, CDR1 ENHRY and CDR2 SYGVKD. V was shortened by 11 bases and J by 2 bases, with 15 bases between the two germline ends. The DNA of the CDR3 is TGTGCCTCAGGGGGAAGCGGGCAAGAGACCCAGTACTTC. Encoded protein: CASGGSGQETQYF.

The chain links TRBV30 to TRBJ2-7; TRBD2 matches 9 bases. Germline loops: CDR1 GTSNPN, CDR2 SVGIG (reference sequence). Trimming removed 1 base from V and 7 bases from J; junction bases left unmatched: 8. This CDR3 contains 14 residues. The CDR3 here is CAWSAGGGAYEQYF. CDR3 nucleotides: TGTGCCTGGAGTGCTGGCGGGGGGGCATATGAGCAGTACTTC.

CDR3 residues: CSVEGGGTDTQYF. CDR3 bases: TGCAGCGTTGAAGGGGGCGGCACAGATACGCAGTATTTT. The chain combines TRBV29-1 with TRBJ2-3; D possibly corresponds to TRBD1 (5 bases). Trimming removed 1 base from V and 1 base from J, with 6 bases in between. The CDR3 spans 13 residues. Germline assignment: CDR1 SQVTM and CDR2 ANQGSEA.

This clonotype was seen repeatedly, ten times or more. The chain has TRBV7-8 and TRBJ2-1; 12 bases agree with TRBD2. This CDR3 comprises 17 residues. CDR1 and CDR2 (germline): SGHVS, FQNEAQ. V lost 0 bases, J lost 7 bases, and 7 bases stayed unmatched. This CDR3 is CASSLATLAGGWNEQFF. The CDR3 coding sequence is TGTGCCAGCAGCTTAGCCACACTAGCGGGGGGTTGGAATGAGCAGTTCTTC.

This chain connects TRBV10-2 to TRBJ2-7; 13 bases are shared with TRBD2. The CDR3 is made up of 15 amino acids. Per the germline V gene, CDR1 is WSHSY and CDR2 is SAAADI. Losses at the gene ends were 5 bases for V and 3 bases for J; bases not matched to a gene: 4. This CDR3 is CASSRLAGGLYEQYF. CDR3 DNA: TGCGCCAGCAGTCGACTAGCGGGGGGCCTCTACGAGCAGTACTTC.

The J gene is TRBJ2-1, the V gene TRBV20-1; TRBD2 aligns across 9 bases. CDR1 and CDR2 from the germline V gene are DFQATT and SNEGSKA (reference sequence). Trimming at V came to 1 base and at J to 10 bases, leaving 17 bases not matched to a gene. This CDR3 region has 17 residues. The CDR3 region is CSARGPAASGAQGEQFF. The CDR3 DNA sequence: TGCAGTGCTAGAGGCCCTGCGGCTAGCGGGGCCCAAGGAGAGCAGTTCTTC.

This clonotype was counted ten times or more. The chain couples TRBV29-1 to TRBJ1-2; D possibly corresponds to TRBD1 (6 bases). V was cut by 4 bases and J by 8 bases, with 11 bases left in between. The CDR3 totals 11 residues. CDR1 and CDR2 (germline): SQVTM, ANQGSEA. CDR3 residues: CSVVAGGGYTF. The CDR3 nucleotides read TGCAGCGTTGTAGCCGGGGGCGGCTACACCTTC. The full variable domain, with the rest looked up from reference TRBV29-1 and TRBJ1-2, is SAVISQKPSRDICQRGTSLTIQCQVDSQVTMMFWYRQQPGQSLTLIATANQGSEATYESGFVIDKFPISRPNLTFSTLTVSNMSPEDSSIYLCSVVAGGGYTFGSGTRLTVV.

This clonotype was detected only a few times. V and J are TRBV20-1 and TRBJ2-7; D perhaps matches TRBD2 (5 bases). The CDR3 spans 13 residues. Trimming left V 3 bases short and J 2 bases short, with 11 bases between. Germline V gene sequence: CDR1 DFQATT, CDR2 SNEGSKA (reference sequence). The DNA for the CDR3 is TGCAGTGCTAGCGGCGGGCCCGCCTACGAGCAGTACTTC. It yields the protein CSASGGPAYEQYF.

In its sample, this clonotype was seen a few times. The CDR3 DNA is TGTGCCAGCAGCCAAGAACACTCTCAGTACACCGGGGAGCTGTTTTTT. It encodes CASSQEHSQYTGELFF. This rearrangement joins TRBV4-2 to TRBJ2-2; no clear D gene. The CDR3 has 16 amino acids. Germline V gives CDR1 LGHNA, CDR2 YNFKEQ. V was shortened by 0 bases and J by 3 bases, with 11 bases between the two germline ends.

This clonotype appeared once. This may stem from a read error, because a much larger clone lies one nucleotide away. V usage is TRBV6-5 and J usage is TRBJ1-3; D is uncertain. Germline V gives CDR1 MNHEY, CDR2 SVGAGI. CDR3 length: 11 amino acids. The CDR3 DNA is TGTGCCATCAGTGTTGGAAACACCATATATTTT. It translates to CAISVGNTIYF.

This clonotype was seen only a few times. The chain employs TRBV5-4 and TRBJ2-5; 7 positions agree with TRBD1. Germline CDR1 and CDR2: SGHNT and YYREEE (reference sequence). The CDR3 is made up of 14 amino acids. Losses at the gene ends were 4 bases for V and 4 bases for J; bases not matched to a gene: 7. This CDR3 is CASSRDRVRETQYF. CDR3 in DNA: TGTGCCAGCAGCCGAGACAGGGTGAGAGAGACCCAGTACTTC.

This clonotype was counted between two and nine times. The V gene is TRBV28, the J gene TRBJ2-1, with a tentative D call TRBD1 (8 bases). Deletions cut 7 bases from V and 2 bases from J, with 15 bases between. Germline lookup yields CDR1 MDHEN and CDR2 SYDVKM. The CDR3 is 15 amino acids. CDR3 DNA sequence: TGTGCCAGCACCCAGGGGGCGGGGGCCTACAATGAGCAGTTCTTC. This gives the protein CASTQGAGAYNEQFF.

This clonotype occurred a few times. V is TRBV5-5 and J is TRBJ2-7; D is perhaps TRBD1 (5 bases). Germline CDR1 SGHKS, CDR2 YYEKEE (reference sequence). The CDR3 spans 14 residues. Trimming cost V 1 base and J 3 bases, with 11 bases left between them. The CDR3 sequence is CASSLLGADYEQYF. The CDR3 region has the DNA TGTGCCAGCAGCTTGTTAGGGGCAGACTACGAGCAGTACTTC.

At least ten counts were recorded for this clonotype. This chain uses TRBV27 with TRBJ1-1; D is uncertain. Trimming removed 7 bases at V and 4 bases at J, with 7 bases between. CDR1 and CDR2 (germline): MNHEY, SMNVEV (reference sequence). This CDR3 comprises 11 residues. DNA of the CDR3: TGTGCCAGCAAAGGCGGCACTGAAGCTTTCTTT. Protein: CASKGGTEAFF.

The genes are TRBV9 and TRBJ2-7, with 8 bases matching TRBD2. Trimming took 5 bases from V and 2 from J; bases not matched to a gene: 9. The germline CDR1 and CDR2 sequences are SGDLS and YYNGEE. The length of the CDR3 is 15 residues. The CDR3 DNA is TGTGCCAGCAGTGAAGCGGGAGATTTCCCCTACGAGCAGTACTTC. It encodes CASSEAGDFPYEQYF.

This clonotype was detected ten times or more. J is TRBJ2-3 and V is TRBV12-3 or TRBV12-4; D unclear. CDR3 length: 13 amino acids. V shed 3 bases and J shed 9 bases, with 13 bases lying between them. The DNA of the CDR3 is TGTGCCAGCAGTTTTCCAGGTTCCCTAACGCAGTATTTT. This translates into CASSFPGSLTQYF.

This clonotype came up a few times. This chain's CDR3 is CASTRDGSNTEAFF. In DNA, the CDR3 is TGTGCCAGCACCCGGGACGGGAGTAACACTGAAGCTTTCTTT. The chain couples TRBV6-1 to TRBJ1-1, with a weak D call TRBD1 (5 bases). Deletions cut 7 bases from V and 2 bases from J, with 14 bases between. The V gene's germline CDR1 is MNHNS and CDR2 SASEGT. The CDR3 sequence is 14 residues long.

This clonotype was recorded a few times. This chain uses TRBV14 with TRBJ1-1; 8 bases line up with TRBD1. V trimming: 0 bases; J trimming: 11 bases; junction bases outside the gene matches: 5. The CDR3 contains 13 residues. CDR1 and CDR2 from the germline V gene are SGHDN and FVKESK. The CDR3 is CASSQEQGQDAFF. CDR3 nucleotide sequence: TGTGCCAGCAGCCAAGAGCAGGGACAGGACGCTTTCTTT.

This clonotype appeared a few times. V and J are TRBV24-1 and TRBJ2-2; D unclear. Germline values: CDR1 KGHDR, CDR2 SFDVKD. Deletions cut 4 bases from V and 5 bases from J, with 7 bases between. This CDR3 region has 13 residues. The CDR3 region has the DNA TGTGCCACCAGTGAGCTTAAGACCGGGGAGCTGTTTTTT. This encodes CATSELKTGELFF.

There are many counts of this clonotype. The chain recombines TRBV5-1 with TRBJ2-1, with 8 bases that match TRBD1. Germline V gene sequence: CDR1 SGHRS, CDR2 YFSETQ. Unmatched junction bases numbered 3, after V lost 3 bases and J lost 4 bases. This CDR3 has 14 residues. CDR3 amino acids: CASSSDREYNEQFF. CDR3 DNA sequence: TGCGCCAGCAGCTCGGACAGGGAATACAATGAGCAGTTCTTC.

This chain joins TRBV4-1 and TRBJ2-7, with a tentative D call TRBD2 (5 bases). The V end was cut by 3 bases, the J end by 0 bases, with 12 bases between. This CDR3 contains 15 residues. Looked up from germline, CDR1 is MGHRA and CDR2 is YSYEKL. The CDR3 DNA follows: TGCGCCAGCAGCCATCGGACTGAAAGCTCCTACGAGCAGTACTTC. Amino acids: CASSHRTESSYEQYF.